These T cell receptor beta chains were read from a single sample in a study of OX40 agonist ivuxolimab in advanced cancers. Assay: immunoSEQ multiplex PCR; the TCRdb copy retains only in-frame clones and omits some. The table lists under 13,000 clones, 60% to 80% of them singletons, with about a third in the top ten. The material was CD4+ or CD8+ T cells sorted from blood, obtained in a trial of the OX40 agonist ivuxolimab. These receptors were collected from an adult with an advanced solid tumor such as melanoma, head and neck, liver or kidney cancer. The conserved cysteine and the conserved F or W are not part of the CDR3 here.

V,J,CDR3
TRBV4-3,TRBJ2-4,ASSQDRGNIQY
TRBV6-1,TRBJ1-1,ASSLPGGNTEAF
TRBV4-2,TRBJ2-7,ASSHADHTYEQY
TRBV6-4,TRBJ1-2,ASSEAGGAPNYGYT
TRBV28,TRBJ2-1,ASSFWQGAYNEQF
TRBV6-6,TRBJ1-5,ASAPRVSGQPQH
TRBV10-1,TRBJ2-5,ASSTSGQETQY
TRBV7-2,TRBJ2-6,ASSLRIYSSGANVLT
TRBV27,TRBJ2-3,ASSFATGGDTQY
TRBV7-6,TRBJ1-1,ASSLGQGGPPGTEAF
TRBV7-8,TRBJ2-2,ASSQGLNTGELF
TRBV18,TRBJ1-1,ASSGGELPEAF
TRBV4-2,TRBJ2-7,ASSQVGGGEQY